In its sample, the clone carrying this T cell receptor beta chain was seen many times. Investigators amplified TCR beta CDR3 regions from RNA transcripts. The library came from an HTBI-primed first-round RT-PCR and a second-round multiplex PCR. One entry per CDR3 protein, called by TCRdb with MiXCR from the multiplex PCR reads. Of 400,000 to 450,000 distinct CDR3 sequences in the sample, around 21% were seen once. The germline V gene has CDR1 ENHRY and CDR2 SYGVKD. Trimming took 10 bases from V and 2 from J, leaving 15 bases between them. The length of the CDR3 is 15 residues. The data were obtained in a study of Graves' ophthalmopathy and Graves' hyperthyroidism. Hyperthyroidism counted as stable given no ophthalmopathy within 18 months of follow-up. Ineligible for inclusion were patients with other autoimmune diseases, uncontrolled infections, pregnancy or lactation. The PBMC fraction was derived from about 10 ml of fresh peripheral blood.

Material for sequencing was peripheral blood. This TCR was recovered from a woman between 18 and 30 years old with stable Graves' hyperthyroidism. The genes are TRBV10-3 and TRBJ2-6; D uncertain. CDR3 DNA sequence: TGTGCCACCCGGGTTACGGTCGCTGGGGCCAACGTCCTGACTTTC. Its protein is CATRVTVAGANVLTF.